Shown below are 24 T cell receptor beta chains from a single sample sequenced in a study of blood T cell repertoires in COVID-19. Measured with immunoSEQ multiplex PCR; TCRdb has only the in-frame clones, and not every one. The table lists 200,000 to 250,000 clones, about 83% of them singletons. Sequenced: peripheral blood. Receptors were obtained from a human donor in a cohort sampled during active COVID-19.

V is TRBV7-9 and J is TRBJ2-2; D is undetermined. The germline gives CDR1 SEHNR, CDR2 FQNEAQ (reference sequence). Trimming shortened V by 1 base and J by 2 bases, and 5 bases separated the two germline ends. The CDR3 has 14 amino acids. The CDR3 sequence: CASSLERNTGELFF. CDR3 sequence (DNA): TGTGCCAGCAGCTTAGAGAGAAACACCGGGGAGCTGTTTTTT.

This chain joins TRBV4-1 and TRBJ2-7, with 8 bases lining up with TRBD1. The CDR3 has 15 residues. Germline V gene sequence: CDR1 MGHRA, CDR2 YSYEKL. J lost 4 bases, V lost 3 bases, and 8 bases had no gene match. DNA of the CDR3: TGCGCCAGCAGCCATTGGACAGGGTCTTCATACGAGCAGTACTTC. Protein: CASSHWTGSSYEQYF.

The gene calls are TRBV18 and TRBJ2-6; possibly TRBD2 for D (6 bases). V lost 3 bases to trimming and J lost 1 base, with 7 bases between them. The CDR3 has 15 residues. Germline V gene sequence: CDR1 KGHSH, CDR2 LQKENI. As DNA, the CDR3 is TGTGCCAGCTCACCGGGGGGATCTGGGGCCAACGTCCTGACTTTC. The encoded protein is CASSPGGSGANVLTF.

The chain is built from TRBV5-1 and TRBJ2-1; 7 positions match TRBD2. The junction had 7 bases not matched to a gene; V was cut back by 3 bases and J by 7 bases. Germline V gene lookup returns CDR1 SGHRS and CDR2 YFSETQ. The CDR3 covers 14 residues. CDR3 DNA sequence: TGCGCCAGCAGCTGGGCGCGGGAGAAGAATGAGCAGTTCTTC. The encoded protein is CASSWAREKNEQFF.

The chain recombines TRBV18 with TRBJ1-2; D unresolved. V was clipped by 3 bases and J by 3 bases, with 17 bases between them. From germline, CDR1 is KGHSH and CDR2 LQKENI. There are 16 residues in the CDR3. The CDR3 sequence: CASSPLRVREDYGYTF. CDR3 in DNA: TGTGCCAGCTCACCCCTGAGGGTCCGAGAGGACTATGGCTACACCTTC. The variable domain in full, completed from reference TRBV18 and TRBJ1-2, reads NAGVMQNPRHLVRRRGQEARLRCSPMKGHSHVYWYRQLPEEGLKFMVYLQKENIIDESGMPKERFSAEFPKEGPSILRIQQVVRGDSAAYFCASSPLRVREDYGYTFGSGTRLTVV.

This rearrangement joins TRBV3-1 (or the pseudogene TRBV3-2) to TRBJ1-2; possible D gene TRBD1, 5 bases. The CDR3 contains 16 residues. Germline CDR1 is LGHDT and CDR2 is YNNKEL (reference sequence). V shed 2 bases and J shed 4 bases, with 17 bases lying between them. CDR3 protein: CASSQFRAERGYGYTF. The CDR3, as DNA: TGTGCCAGCAGCCAATTCCGCGCAGAAAGGGGCTATGGCTACACCTTC.

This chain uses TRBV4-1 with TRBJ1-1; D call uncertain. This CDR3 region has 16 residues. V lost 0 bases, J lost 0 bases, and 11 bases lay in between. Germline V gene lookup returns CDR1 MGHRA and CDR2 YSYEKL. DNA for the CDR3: TGCGCCAGCAGCCAAGATCATGGGAGTTTGAACACTGAAGCTTTCTTT. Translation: CASSQDHGSLNTEAFF.

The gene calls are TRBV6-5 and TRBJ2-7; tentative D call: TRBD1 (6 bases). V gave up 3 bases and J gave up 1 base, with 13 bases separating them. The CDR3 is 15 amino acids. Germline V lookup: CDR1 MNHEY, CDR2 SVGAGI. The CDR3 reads CASSYMTGVSYEQYF. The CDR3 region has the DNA TGTGCCAGCAGTTATATGACAGGAGTGTCCTACGAGCAGTACTTC.

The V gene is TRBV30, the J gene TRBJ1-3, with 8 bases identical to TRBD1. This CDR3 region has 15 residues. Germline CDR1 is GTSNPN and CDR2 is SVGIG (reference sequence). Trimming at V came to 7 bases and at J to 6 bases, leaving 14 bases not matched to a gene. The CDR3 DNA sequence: TGTGCCTCCCGACGCCCAGGGGGCAAGGAAAACACCATATATTTT. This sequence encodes CASRRPGGKENTIYF.

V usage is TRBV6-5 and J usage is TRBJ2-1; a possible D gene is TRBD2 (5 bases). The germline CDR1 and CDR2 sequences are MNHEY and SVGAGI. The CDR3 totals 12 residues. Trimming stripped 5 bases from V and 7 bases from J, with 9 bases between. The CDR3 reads CASSRTANEQFF. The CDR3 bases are TGTGCCAGCAGTCGGACTGCGAATGAGCAGTTCTTC.

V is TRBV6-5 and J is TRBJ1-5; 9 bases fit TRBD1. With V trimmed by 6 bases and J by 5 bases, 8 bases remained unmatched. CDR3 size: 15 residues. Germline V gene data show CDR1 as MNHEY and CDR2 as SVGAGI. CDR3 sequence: CASSYGTGTDQPQHF. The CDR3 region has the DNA TGTGCCAGCAGCTACGGGACAGGGACGGATCAGCCCCAGCATTTT.

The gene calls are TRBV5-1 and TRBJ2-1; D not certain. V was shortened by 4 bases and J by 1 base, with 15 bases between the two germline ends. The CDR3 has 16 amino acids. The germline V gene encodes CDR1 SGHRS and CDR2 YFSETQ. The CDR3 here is CASSPIPGQSYNEQFF. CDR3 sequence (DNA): TGCGCCAGCAGCCCGATCCCGGGTCAATCCTACAATGAGCAGTTCTTC.

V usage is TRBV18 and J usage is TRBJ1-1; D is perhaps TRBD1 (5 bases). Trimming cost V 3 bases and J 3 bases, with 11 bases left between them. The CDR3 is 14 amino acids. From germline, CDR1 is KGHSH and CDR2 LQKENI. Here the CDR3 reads CASSPAGDHTEAFF. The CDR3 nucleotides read TGTGCCAGCTCACCGGCGGGGGACCACACTGAAGCTTTCTTT.

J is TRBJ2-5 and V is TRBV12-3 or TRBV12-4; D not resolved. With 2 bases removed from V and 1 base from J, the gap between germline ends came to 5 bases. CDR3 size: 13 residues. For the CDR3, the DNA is TGTGCCAGCAGTTTAAACATCCAAGAGACCCAGTACTTC. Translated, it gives CASSLNIQETQYF.

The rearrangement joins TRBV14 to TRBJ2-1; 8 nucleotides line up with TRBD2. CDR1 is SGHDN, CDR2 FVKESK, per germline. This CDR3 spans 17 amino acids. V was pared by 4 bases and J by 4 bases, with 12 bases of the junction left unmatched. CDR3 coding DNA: TGTGCCAGCAGCCGAGGGATTAGCGGGGCTTCATACAATGAGCAGTTCTTC. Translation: CASSRGISGASYNEQFF. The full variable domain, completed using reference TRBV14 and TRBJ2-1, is EAGVTQFPSHSVIEKGQTVTLRCDPISGHDNLYWYRRVMGKEIKFLLHFVKESKQDESGMPNNRFLAERTGGTYSTLKVQPAELEDSGVYFCASSRGISGASYNEQFFGPGTRLTVL.

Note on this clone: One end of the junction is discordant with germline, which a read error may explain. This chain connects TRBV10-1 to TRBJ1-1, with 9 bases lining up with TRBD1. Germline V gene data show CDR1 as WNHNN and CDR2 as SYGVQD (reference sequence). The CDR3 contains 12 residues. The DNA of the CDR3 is TGCGCCAGCAGTCCTACACAGGGGGCGCGAATCTTT. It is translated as CASSPTQGARIF.

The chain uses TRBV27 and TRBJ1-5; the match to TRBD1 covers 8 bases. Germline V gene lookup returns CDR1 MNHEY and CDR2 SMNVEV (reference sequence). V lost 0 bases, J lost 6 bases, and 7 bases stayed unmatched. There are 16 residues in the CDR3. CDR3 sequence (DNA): TGTGCCAGCAGTTTATCGCGGCAGGGGGCGATTCAGCCCCAGCATTTT. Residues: CASSLSRQGAIQPQHF.

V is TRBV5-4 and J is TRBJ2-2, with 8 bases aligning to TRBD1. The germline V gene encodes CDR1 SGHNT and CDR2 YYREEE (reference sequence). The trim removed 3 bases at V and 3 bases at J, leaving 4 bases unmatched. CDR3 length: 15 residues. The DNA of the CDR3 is TGTGCCAGCAGCTCCCTGACAGGGGACACCGGGGAGCTGTTTTTT. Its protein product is CASSSLTGDTGELFF. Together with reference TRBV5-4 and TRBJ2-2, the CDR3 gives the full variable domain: ETGVTQSPTHLIKTRGQQVTLRCSSQSGHNTVSWYQQALGQGPQFIFQYYREEENGRGNFPPRFSGLQFPNYSSELNVNALELDDSALYLCASSSLTGDTGELFFGEGSRLTVL.

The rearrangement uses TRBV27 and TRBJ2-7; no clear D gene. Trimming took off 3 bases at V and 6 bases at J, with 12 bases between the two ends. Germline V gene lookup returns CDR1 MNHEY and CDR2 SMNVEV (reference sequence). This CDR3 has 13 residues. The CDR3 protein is CASSFDTGSEQYF. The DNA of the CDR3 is TGTGCCAGCAGTTTCGACACCGGATCCGAGCAGTACTTC.

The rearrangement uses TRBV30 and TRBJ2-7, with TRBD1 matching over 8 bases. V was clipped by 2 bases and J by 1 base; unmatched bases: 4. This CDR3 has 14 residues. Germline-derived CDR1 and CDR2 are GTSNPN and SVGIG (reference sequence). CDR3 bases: TGTGCCTGGAGTTTGTACAGGGGGTCCTACGAGCAGTACTTC. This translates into CAWSLYRGSYEQYF.

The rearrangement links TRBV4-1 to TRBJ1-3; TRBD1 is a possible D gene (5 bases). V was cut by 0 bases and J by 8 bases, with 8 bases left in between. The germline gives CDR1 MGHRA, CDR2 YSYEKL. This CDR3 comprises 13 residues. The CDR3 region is CASSQEGADTIYF. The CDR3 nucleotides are TGCGCCAGCAGCCAAGAAGGGGCAGACACCATATATTTT.

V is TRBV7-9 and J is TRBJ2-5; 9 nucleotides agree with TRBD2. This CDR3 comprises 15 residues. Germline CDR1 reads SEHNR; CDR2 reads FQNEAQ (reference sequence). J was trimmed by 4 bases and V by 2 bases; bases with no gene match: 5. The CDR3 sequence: CASSLNSGSGETQYF. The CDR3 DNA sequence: TGTGCCAGCAGCTTAAATAGCGGGAGTGGAGAGACCCAGTACTTC.

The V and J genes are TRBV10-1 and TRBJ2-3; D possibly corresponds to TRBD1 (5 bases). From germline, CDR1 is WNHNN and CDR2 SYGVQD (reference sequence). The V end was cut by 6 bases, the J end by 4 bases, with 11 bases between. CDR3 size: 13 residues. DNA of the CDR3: TGCGCCAGCAGCCTGACAGAGGCAGATACGCAGTATTTT. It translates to CASSLTEADTQYF.

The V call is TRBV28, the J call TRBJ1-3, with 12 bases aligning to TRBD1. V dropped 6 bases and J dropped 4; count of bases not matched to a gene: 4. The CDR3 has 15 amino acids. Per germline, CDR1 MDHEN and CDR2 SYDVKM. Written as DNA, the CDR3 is TGTGCCAGCAGGTCGGGACAGGGGGCGGGAAACACCATATATTTT. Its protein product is CASRSGQGAGNTIYF.